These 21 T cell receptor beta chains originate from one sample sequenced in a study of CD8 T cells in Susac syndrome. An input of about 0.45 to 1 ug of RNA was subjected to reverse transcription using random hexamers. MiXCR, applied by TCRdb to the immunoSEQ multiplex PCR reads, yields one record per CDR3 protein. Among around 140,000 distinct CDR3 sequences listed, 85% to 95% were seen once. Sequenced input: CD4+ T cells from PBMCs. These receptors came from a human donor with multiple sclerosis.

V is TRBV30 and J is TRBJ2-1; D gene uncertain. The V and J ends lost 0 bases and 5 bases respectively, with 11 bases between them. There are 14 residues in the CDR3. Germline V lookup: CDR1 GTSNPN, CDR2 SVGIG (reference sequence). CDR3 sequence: CAWSVNRLDNEQFF. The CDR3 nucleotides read TGTGCCTGGAGTGTAAATCGTTTGGACAATGAGCAGTTCTTC.

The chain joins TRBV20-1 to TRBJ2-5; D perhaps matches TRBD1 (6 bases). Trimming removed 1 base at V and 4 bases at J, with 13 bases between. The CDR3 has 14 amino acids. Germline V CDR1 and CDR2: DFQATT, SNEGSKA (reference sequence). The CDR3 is CSARGNRAGETQYF. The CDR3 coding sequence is TGCAGTGCTAGAGGCAACAGGGCTGGAGAGACCCAGTACTTC.

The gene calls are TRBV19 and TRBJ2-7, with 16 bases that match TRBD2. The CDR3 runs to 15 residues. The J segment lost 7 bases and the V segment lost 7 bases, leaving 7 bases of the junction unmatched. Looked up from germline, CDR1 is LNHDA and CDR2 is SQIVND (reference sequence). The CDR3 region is CASIGTSGGAQEQYF. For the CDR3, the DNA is TGTGCCAGTATTGGGACTAGCGGGGGGGCCCAAGAGCAGTACTTC.

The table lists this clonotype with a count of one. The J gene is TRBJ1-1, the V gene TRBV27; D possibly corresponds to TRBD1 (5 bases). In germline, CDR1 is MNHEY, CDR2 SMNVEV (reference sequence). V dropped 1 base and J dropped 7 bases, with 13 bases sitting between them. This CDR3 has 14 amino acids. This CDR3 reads CASSLYRQSLEAFF. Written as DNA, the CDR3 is TGTGCCAGCAGTTTATATCGACAGAGCCTTGAAGCTTTCTTT.

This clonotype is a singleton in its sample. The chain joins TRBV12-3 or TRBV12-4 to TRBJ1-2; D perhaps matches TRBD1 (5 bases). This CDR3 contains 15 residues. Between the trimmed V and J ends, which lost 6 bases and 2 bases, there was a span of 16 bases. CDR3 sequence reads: CASSRRTTSNYGYTF. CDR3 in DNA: TGTGCCAGCAGCCGACGGACAACCTCCAACTATGGCTACACCTTC.

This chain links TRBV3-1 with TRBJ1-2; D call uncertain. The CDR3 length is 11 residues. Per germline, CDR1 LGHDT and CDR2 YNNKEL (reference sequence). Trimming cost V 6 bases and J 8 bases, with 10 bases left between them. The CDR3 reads CASSSLWGYTF. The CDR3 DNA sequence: TGTGCCAGCAGTAGTCTGTGGGGCTACACCTTC.

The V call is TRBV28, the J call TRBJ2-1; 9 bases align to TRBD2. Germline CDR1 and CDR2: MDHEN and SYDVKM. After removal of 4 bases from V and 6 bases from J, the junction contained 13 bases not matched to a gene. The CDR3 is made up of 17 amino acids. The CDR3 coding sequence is TGTGCCAGCAGTTCACCTTTGGTAGCGGGGGTACGCAATGAGCAGTTCTTC. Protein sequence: CASSSPLVAGVRNEQFF.

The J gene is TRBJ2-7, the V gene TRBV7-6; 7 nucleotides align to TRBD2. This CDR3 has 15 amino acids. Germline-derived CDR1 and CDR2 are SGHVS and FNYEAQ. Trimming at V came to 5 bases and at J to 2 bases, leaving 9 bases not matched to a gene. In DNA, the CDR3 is TGTGCCAGCAGCCCCCTCCCGGGAGGAACCTACGAGCAGTACTTC. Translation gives CASSPLPGGTYEQYF.

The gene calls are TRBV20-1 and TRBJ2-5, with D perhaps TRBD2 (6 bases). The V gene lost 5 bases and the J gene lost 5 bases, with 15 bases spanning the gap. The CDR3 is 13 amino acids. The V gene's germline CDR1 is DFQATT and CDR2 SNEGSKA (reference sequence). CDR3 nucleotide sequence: TGCAGTGCTTCGGGGGTTGTTGTGGAGACCCAGTACTTC. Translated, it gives CSASGVVVETQYF.

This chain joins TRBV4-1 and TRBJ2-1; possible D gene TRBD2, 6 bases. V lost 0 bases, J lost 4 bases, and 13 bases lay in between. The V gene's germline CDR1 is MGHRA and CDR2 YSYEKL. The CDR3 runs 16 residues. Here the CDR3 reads CASSQEWKRAYNEQFF. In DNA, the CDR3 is TGCGCCAGCAGCCAAGAATGGAAGCGGGCGTACAATGAGCAGTTCTTC.

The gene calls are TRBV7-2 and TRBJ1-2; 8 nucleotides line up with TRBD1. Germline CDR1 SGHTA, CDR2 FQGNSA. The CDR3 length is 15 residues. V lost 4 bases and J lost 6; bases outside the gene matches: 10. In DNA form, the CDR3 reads TGTGCCAGCAGCTACCTATCGACAGGGGAGCATGGCTACACCTTC. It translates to CASSYLSTGEHGYTF.

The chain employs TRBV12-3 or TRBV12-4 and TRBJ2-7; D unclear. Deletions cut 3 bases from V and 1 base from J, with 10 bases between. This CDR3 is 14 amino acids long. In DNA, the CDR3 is TGTGCCAGCAGTTTTCACAGCGTTTCCTACGAGCAGTACTTC. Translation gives CASSFHSVSYEQYF.

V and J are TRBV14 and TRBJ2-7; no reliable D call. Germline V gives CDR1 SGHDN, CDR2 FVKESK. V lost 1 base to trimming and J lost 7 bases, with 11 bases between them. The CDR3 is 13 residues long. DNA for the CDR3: TGTGCCAGCAGCCAAGTGGGATATTGGGAGCAGTACTTC. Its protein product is CASSQVGYWEQYF.

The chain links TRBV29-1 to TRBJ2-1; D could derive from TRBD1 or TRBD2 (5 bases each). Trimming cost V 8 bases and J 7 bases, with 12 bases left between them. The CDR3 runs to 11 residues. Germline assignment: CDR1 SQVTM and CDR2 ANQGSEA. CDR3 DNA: TGCAGCTCGGGACGCGGGAATGAGCAGTTCTTC. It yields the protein CSSGRGNEQFF.

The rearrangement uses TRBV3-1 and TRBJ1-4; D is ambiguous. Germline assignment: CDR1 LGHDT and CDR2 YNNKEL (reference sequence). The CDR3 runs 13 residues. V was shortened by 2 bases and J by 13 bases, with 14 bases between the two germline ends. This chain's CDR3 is CASSQLASGRLFF. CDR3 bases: TGTGCCAGCAGCCAACTGGCCTCCGGCAGACTGTTTTTT.

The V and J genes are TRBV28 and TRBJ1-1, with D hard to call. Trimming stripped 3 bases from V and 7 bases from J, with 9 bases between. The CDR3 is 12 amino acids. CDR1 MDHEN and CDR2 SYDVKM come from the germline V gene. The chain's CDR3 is CASSFPTNEAFF. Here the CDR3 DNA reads TGTGCCAGCAGTTTTCCTACTAATGAAGCTTTCTTT.

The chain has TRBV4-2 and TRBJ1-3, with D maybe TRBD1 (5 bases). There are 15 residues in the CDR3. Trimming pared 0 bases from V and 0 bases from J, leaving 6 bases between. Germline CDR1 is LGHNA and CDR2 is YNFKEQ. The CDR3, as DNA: TGTGCCAGCAGCCAAGATGGGACCTCTGGAAACACCATATATTTT. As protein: CASSQDGTSGNTIYF.

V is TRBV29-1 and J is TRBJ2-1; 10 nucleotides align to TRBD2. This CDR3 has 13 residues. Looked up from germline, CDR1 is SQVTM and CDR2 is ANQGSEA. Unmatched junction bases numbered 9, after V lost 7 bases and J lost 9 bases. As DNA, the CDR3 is TGCAGCGCTAGCGGGAGCCTAAGGGGTGAGCAGTTCTTC. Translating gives CSASGSLRGEQFF.

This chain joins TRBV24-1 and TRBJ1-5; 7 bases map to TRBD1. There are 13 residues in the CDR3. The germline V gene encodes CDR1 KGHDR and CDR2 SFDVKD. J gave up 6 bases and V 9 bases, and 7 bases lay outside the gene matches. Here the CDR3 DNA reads TGTGCCACCGAGGGACAGATTGGTCAGCCCCAGCATTTT. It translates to CATEGQIGQPQHF.

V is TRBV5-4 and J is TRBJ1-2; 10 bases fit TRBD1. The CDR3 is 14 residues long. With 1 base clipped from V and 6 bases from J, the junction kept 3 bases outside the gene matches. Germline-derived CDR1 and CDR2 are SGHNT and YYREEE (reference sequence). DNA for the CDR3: TGTGCCAGCAGCTTGCCGACAGGGGGCAATGGCTACACCTTC. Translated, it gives CASSLPTGGNGYTF.

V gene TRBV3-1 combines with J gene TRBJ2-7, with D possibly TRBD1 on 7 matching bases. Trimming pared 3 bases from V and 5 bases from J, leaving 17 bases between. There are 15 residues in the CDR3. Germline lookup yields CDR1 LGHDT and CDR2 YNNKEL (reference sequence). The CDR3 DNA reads TGTGCCAGCAGCCATTGGAGGGGGCGCCTAAACGAGCAGTACTTC. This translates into CASSHWRGRLNEQYF.